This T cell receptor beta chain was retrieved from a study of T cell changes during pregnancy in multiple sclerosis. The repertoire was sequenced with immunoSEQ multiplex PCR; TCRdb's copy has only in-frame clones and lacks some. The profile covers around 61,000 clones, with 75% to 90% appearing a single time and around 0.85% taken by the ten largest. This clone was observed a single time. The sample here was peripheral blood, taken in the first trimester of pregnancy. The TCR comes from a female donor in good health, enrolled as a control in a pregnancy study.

CDR3 residues: CATQRVAGGPETQYF. The CDR3 nucleotides read TGTGCCACCCAACGGGTGGCGGGGGGGCCAGAGACCCAGTACTTC. The chain joins TRBV7-2 to TRBJ2-5; 9 bases match TRBD2. With 10 bases clipped from V and 4 bases from J, the junction kept 13 bases outside the gene matches. This CDR3 contains 15 residues. Germline V gene lookup returns CDR1 SGHTA and CDR2 FQGNSA.